The 32 T cell receptor beta chains below come from one sample, sequenced in a study of control samples from healthy donors and cancer patients. The assay was immunoSEQ multiplex PCR, and TCRdb's table has in-frame clones only and misses some. The repertoire holds about 89,000 clones, with under 90% as singletons. Sequencing used blood. All receptors come from a woman aged 40 to 50 in good health.

The V gene is TRBV13, the J gene TRBJ2-1; TRBD2 aligns across 12 bases. The CDR3 is made up of 17 amino acids. CDR1 and CDR2 (germline): PRHDT, FYEKMQ (reference sequence). Unmatched junction bases numbered 19, after V lost 10 bases and J lost 9 bases. The CDR3 sequence is CATRLAGATTVGREQFF. The DNA of the CDR3 is TGTGCCACGAGACTAGCGGGGGCCACAACCGTTGGGCGTGAGCAGTTCTTC.

The gene calls are TRBV9 and TRBJ2-5, with 12 bases lining up with TRBD2. The germline V gene has CDR1 SGDLS and CDR2 YYNGEE. The CDR3 runs to 16 residues. V lost 4 bases to trimming and J lost 0 bases; unmatched junction nucleotides: 4. The CDR3 loop reads CASSPGLAGYQETQYF. CDR3 bases: TGTGCCAGCAGCCCCGGACTAGCGGGGTACCAAGAGACCCAGTACTTC. The variable domain in full, completed from reference TRBV9 and TRBJ2-5, reads DSGVTQTPKHLITATGQRVTLRCSPRSGDLSVYWYQQSLDQGLQFLIQYYNGEERAKGNILERFSAQQFPDLHSELNLSSLELGDSALYFCASSPGLAGYQETQYFGPGTRLLVL.

The chain combines TRBV12-3 or TRBV12-4 with TRBJ1-1; a possible D gene is TRBD1 (5 bases). The V end lost 6 bases, the J end lost 3 bases, and 11 bases lay between the germline ends. CDR3 length: 13 amino acids. The CDR3 DNA reads TGTGCCAGCAGGTACGGAGGGGACACTGAAGCTTTCTTT. It translates to CASRYGGDTEAFF.

The chain carries TRBV2 and TRBJ1-3; tentatively, D is TRBD1 (6 bases). Trimming removed 4 bases at V and 1 base at J, with 11 bases between. Germline CDR1 SNHLY, CDR2 FYNNEI. This CDR3 region has 15 residues. The CDR3 DNA follows: TGTGCCAGCAGTGGTTTTGGACAGTCTGGAAACACCATATATTTT. It encodes CASSGFGQSGNTIYF.

This rearrangement joins TRBV13 to TRBJ2-2; tentative D call: TRBD2 (6 bases). This CDR3 is built from 18 residues. Germline V CDR1 and CDR2: PRHDT, FYEKMQ (reference sequence). V gave up 5 bases and J gave up 4 bases, with 23 bases separating them. The CDR3 spells CASSIPPGAGSRTGELFF. For the CDR3, the DNA is TGTGCCAGCAGCATCCCCCCGGGAGCGGGCTCTCGCACCGGGGAGCTGTTTTTT. Complete variable domain (other parts from reference TRBV13 and TRBJ2-2): AAGVIQSPRHLIKEKRETATLKCYPIPRHDTVYWYQQGPGQDPQFLISFYEKMQSDKGSIPDRFSAQQFSDYHSELNMSSLELGDSALYFCASSIPPGAGSRTGELFFGEGSRLTVL.

The V call is TRBV2, the J call TRBJ2-4; no definite D call. Trimming stripped 1 base from V and 8 bases from J, with 15 bases between. This CDR3 has 15 amino acids. Germline V CDR1 and CDR2: SNHLY, FYNNEI. Written as DNA, the CDR3 is TGTGCCAGCAGTGAAGTAGGTAGGCCCGAGGACATTCAGTACTTC. Protein: CASSEVGRPEDIQYF.

This sequence joins TRBV6-6 and TRBJ1-1; unclear D gene. CDR1 is MNHNY, CDR2 SVGAGI, per germline (reference sequence). The V end lost 2 bases, the J end lost 1 base, and 11 bases lay between the germline ends. The CDR3 totals 15 residues. The CDR3 nucleotides read TGTGCCAGCAGTTACGAGGTACGGAAGAACACTGAAGCTTTCTTT. Translated: CASSYEVRKNTEAFF.

V and J are TRBV18 and TRBJ2-6; 10 nucleotides line up with TRBD1. V shed 3 bases, J shed 4 bases, and the junction held 6 bases outside the gene matches. Germline CDR1 is KGHSH and CDR2 is LQKENI. The CDR3 is 17 residues long. The CDR3: CASSPGTGVRGANVLTF. DNA for the CDR3: TGTGCCAGCTCACCCGGGACAGGGGTGCGGGGGGCCAACGTCCTGACTTTC.

The V and J genes are TRBV14 and TRBJ2-3; unclear D gene. The V end was cut by 0 bases, the J end by 8 bases, with 6 bases between. The germline CDR1 and CDR2 sequences are SGHDN and FVKESK. This CDR3 spans 12 amino acids. CDR3 nucleotide sequence: TGTGCCAGCAGCCAAGATAGGGTTACGCAGTATTTT. Translated: CASSQDRVTQYF.

This clone was counted once. The chain employs TRBV7-2 and TRBJ2-7, with 12 positions matching TRBD1. With 4 bases clipped from V and 2 bases from J, the junction kept 15 bases outside the gene matches. The CDR3 sequence is 19 residues long. Germline V gene sequence: CDR1 SGHTA, CDR2 FQGNSA. The CDR3 DNA sequence: TGTGCCAGCAGCTCCCCTCGCGGGACAGGGGGCGCGGGGGCCTACGAGCAGTACTTC. Amino acids: CASSSPRGTGGAGAYEQYF.

This chain uses TRBV7-2 with TRBJ1-1; D gene uncertain. Germline V lookup: CDR1 SGHTA, CDR2 FQGNSA. The ends were cut back, 2 bases at V and 10 bases at J, with 14 bases in the middle. The CDR3 consists of 13 residues. The CDR3 nucleotides read TGTGCCAGCAGCTTAATAGGTCGGCGGGGAGCTTTCTTT. Its translation: CASSLIGRRGAFF.

V gene TRBV3-1 (or the pseudogene TRBV3-2) combines with J gene TRBJ2-6; unclear D gene. The CDR3 is 15 amino acids. V lost 5 bases to trimming and J lost 0 bases, with 8 bases between them. Germline assignment: CDR1 LGHDT and CDR2 YNNKEL (reference sequence). CDR3 nucleotide sequence: TGTGCCAGCAGCTCAATACGCTCTGGGGCCAACGTCCTGACTTTC. This codes for CASSSIRSGANVLTF.

The V call is TRBV7-2, the J call TRBJ1-6; no firm D call. Germline-derived CDR1 and CDR2 are SGHTA and FQGNSA. Trimming shortened V by 1 base and J by 5 bases, and 9 bases separated the two germline ends. This CDR3 has 15 residues. The CDR3 reads CASSLDGLNNSPLHF. CDR3 DNA: TGTGCCAGCAGCTTAGACGGGCTAAATAATTCACCCCTCCACTTT.

To note about this clone: Other DNA sequences from this sample encode an identical CDR3 as well. The chain carries TRBV9 and TRBJ1-5, with TRBD1 identical over 11 bases. The CDR3 covers 15 residues. Germline V CDR1 and CDR2: SGDLS, YYNGEE. V gave up 4 bases and J gave up 7 bases; unmatched junction bases: 7. The CDR3 loop reads CASSRTGGGGQPQHF. CDR3 sequence (DNA): TGTGCCAGCAGCAGGACAGGGGGCGGGGGGCAGCCCCAGCATTTT. Drawing the rest from reference TRBV9 and TRBJ1-5, the complete variable domain is DSGVTQTPKHLITATGQRVTLRCSPRSGDLSVYWYQQSLDQGLQFLIQYYNGEERAKGNILERFSAQQFPDLHSELNLSSLELGDSALYFCASSRTGGGGQPQHFGDGTRLSIL.

The chain uses TRBV6-5 and TRBJ1-5; D remains ambiguous. Trimming removed 8 bases from V and 0 bases from J, with 8 bases in between. The CDR3 extends over 13 amino acids. Germline-derived CDR1 and CDR2 are MNHEY and SVGAGI. CDR3 amino acids: CASAPYSNQPQHF. CDR3 bases: TGTGCCAGCGCGCCTTATAGCAATCAGCCCCAGCATTTT.

CDR3: CASSRTEYGYTF. CDR3 DNA: TGTGCCAGTAGCCGTACGGAATATGGCTACACCTTC. This chain uses TRBV19 with TRBJ1-2; no clear D gene. The germline CDR1 and CDR2 sequences are LNHDA and SQIVND (reference sequence). There are 12 residues in the CDR3. The ends were cut back, 6 bases at V and 5 bases at J, with 10 bases in the middle.

The J gene is TRBJ1-5, the V gene TRBV6-5, with D possibly TRBD1 on 5 matching bases. The V end lost 5 bases, the J end lost 4 bases, and 12 bases lay between the germline ends. CDR3 size: 14 residues. The germline CDR1 and CDR2 sequences are MNHEY and SVGAGI. This CDR3 reads CASSLRQSNQPQHF. CDR3 coding DNA: TGTGCCAGCAGTCTTCGACAGTCGAATCAGCCCCAGCATTTT.

The J gene is TRBJ2-7, the V gene TRBV19, with 9 bases lining up with TRBD1. Germline V gene sequence: CDR1 LNHDA, CDR2 SQIVND (reference sequence). The J segment lost 2 bases and the V segment lost 3 bases, leaving 5 bases of the junction unmatched. This CDR3 comprises 15 residues. The DNA for the CDR3 is TGTGCCAGTAGTATGGCCGGGACAGGGACCTACGAGCAGTACTTC. Translation gives CASSMAGTGTYEQYF.

This clone occurred a few times. The rearrangement joins TRBV2 to TRBJ1-1; possibly TRBD1 for D (6 bases). The CDR3 loop spans 15 amino acids. V was clipped by 3 bases and J by 6 bases, with 17 bases between them. Looked up from germline, CDR1 is SNHLY and CDR2 is FYNNEI. The CDR3 loop reads CASSDALEGDPEAFF. The CDR3 nucleotides read TGTGCCAGCAGTGATGCATTGGAGGGGGACCCTGAAGCTTTCTTT. The variable domain in full, with the rest retrieved from reference TRBV2 and TRBJ1-1, is EPEVTQTPSHQVTQMGQEVILRCVPISNHLYFYWYRQILGQKVEFLVSFYNNEISEKSEIFDDQFSVERPDGSNFTLKIRSTKLEDSAMYFCASSDALEGDPEAFFGQGTRLTVV.

This clone was detected only a few times. This chain uses TRBV6-6 with TRBJ1-1, with D possibly being TRBD1 (6 bases). Deletions cut 5 bases from V and 0 bases from J, with 16 bases between. This CDR3 is built from 16 residues. Per germline, CDR1 MNHNY and CDR2 SVGAGI (reference sequence). CDR3 loop: CASSTHTGRMNTEAFF. The DNA of the CDR3 is TGTGCCAGCAGTACCCATACAGGGAGGATGAACACTGAAGCTTTCTTT.

The V and J genes are TRBV2 and TRBJ1-1; D not certain. The CDR3 sequence is 14 residues long. The germline V gene encodes CDR1 SNHLY and CDR2 FYNNEI. The ends were cut back, 2 bases at V and 5 bases at J, with 12 bases in the middle. The DNA for the CDR3 is TGTGCCAGCAGTGAATCACACGCGGGGACTGAAGCTTTCTTT. Its translation is CASSESHAGTEAFF. The full variable domain, completed using reference TRBV2 and TRBJ1-1, is EPEVTQTPSHQVTQMGQEVILRCVPISNHLYFYWYRQILGQKVEFLVSFYNNEISEKSEIFDDQFSVERPDGSNFTLKIRSTKLEDSAMYFCASSESHAGTEAFFGQGTRLTVV.

The V and J genes are TRBV2 and TRBJ1-2; tentatively, D is TRBD1 (5 bases). Germline V gene lookup returns CDR1 SNHLY and CDR2 FYNNEI. CDR3 size: 13 residues. Trimming removed 5 bases at V and 3 bases at J, with 10 bases between. As DNA, the CDR3 is TGTGCCAGCAGTAGGGAACAGGACTATGGCTACACCTTC. As protein: CASSREQDYGYTF. The full variable domain, with the rest looked up from reference TRBV2 and TRBJ1-2, is EPEVTQTPSHQVTQMGQEVILRCVPISNHLYFYWYRQILGQKVEFLVSFYNNEISEKSEIFDDQFSVERPDGSNFTLKIRSTKLEDSAMYFCASSREQDYGYTFGSGTRLTVV.

This sequence joins TRBV2 and TRBJ2-1; D unclear. Germline assignment: CDR1 SNHLY and CDR2 FYNNEI. Deletions cut 1 base from V and 0 bases from J, with 7 bases between. The CDR3 covers 15 residues. The CDR3 protein is CASSEGRISYNEQFF. The CDR3 nucleotides are TGTGCCAGCAGTGAAGGGCGTATCTCCTACAATGAGCAGTTCTTC.

The V and J genes are TRBV24-1 and TRBJ1-4; no firm D call. The germline CDR1 and CDR2 sequences are KGHDR and SFDVKD. Trimming cost V 1 base and J 4 bases, with 21 bases left between them. This CDR3 is 19 amino acids long. The CDR3 spells CATSDFGRFPHTNNEKLFF. DNA of the CDR3: TGTGCCACCAGTGATTTCGGACGGTTTCCACATACCAATAATGAAAAACTGTTTTTT.

The chain recombines TRBV6-5 with TRBJ2-1, with TRBD2 matching over 7 bases. The germline V gene has CDR1 MNHEY and CDR2 SVGAGI. This CDR3 has 15 amino acids. Trimming removed 8 bases from V and 0 bases from J; junction bases left unmatched: 7. CDR3 nucleotides: TGTGCCAGCCGGGGGGACGGAAGCTCCTACAATGAGCAGTTCTTC. Protein: CASRGDGSSYNEQFF.

There are a few counts of this clone. The rearrangement joins TRBV7-9 to TRBJ2-1; no clear D. The CDR3 has 14 amino acids. The V end was cut by 3 bases, the J end by 6 bases, with 12 bases between. Germline V CDR1 and CDR2: SEHNR, FQNEAQ (reference sequence). Written as DNA, the CDR3 is TGTGCCAGCAGCTTTTGGGGTCTTTCCAATGAGCAGTTCTTC. Protein sequence: CASSFWGLSNEQFF.

This sequence joins TRBV30 and TRBJ1-6, with D hard to call. Germline V lookup: CDR1 GTSNPN, CDR2 SVGIG (reference sequence). The CDR3 is 13 residues long. Trimming pared 0 bases from V and 7 bases from J, leaving 7 bases between. This CDR3 reads CAWSVALNSPLHF. As DNA, the CDR3 is TGTGCCTGGAGTGTAGCCCTAAATTCACCCCTCCACTTT.

The chain has TRBV4-2 and TRBJ2-7; D uncertain. V shed 1 base and J shed 3 bases, with 10 bases lying between them. The CDR3 sequence is 14 residues long. Germline CDR1 and CDR2: LGHNA and YNFKEQ. In DNA, the CDR3 is TGTGCCAGCAGCCAAGGAGGAAAGGACTACGAGCAGTACTTC. It translates to CASSQGGKDYEQYF.

CDR3 in DNA: TGTGCCAGCAGTGAAGCGCTTCGGGGGGACTATGGCTACACCTTC. It encodes CASSEALRGDYGYTF. The chain is built from TRBV2 and TRBJ1-2; possible D gene TRBD1, 5 bases. Germline CDR1 and CDR2: SNHLY and FYNNEI. This CDR3 contains 15 residues. Trimming cost V 0 bases and J 3 bases, with 11 bases left between them.

This chain joins TRBV6-1 and TRBJ2-7; D gene uncertain. Looked up from germline, CDR1 is MNHNS and CDR2 is SASEGT. Trimming left V 6 bases short and J 2 bases short, with 20 bases between. The CDR3 extends over 16 amino acids. The CDR3 DNA reads TGTGCCAGCAGGGAAACCATCGGGCTAGGAGCCTACGAGCAGTACTTC. It is translated as CASRETIGLGAYEQYF.

V usage is TRBV2 and J usage is TRBJ2-1; D may be TRBD2 (7 bases). V dropped 8 bases and J dropped 0 bases, with 14 bases sitting between them. This CDR3 is built from 15 residues. Germline V gives CDR1 SNHLY, CDR2 FYNNEI. The CDR3 reads CASRKGGSSYNEQFF. Here the CDR3 DNA reads TGTGCCAGCCGGAAGGGGGGGAGCTCCTACAATGAGCAGTTCTTC.

This chain connects TRBV12-3 or TRBV12-4 to TRBJ1-1, with D perhaps TRBD1 (6 bases). The V gene lost 8 bases and the J gene lost 3 bases, with 13 bases spanning the gap. There are 13 residues in the CDR3. CDR3 sequence reads: CASERQAYTEAFF. CDR3 DNA sequence: TGTGCCAGCGAGAGACAGGCTTACACTGAAGCTTTCTTT.